The present TCR beta chain was sequenced within a study of tumor and adjacent non-tumor tissue in lung cancer. At the level of the study: Patients were aged roughly 30 to 76, about ten men and 4 to 6 women, stage I to III.

This clonotype came up once. RNA was extracted from bulk tissue without any cell sorting. Newly diagnosed lung cancer patients had thoracic surgery in China, August–late 2014, without prior chemotherapy. V shed 6 bases, J shed 5 bases, and the junction held 9 bases outside the gene matches. This CDR3 is 15 amino acids long. Germline CDR1 is MNHNS and CDR2 is SASEGT. TCRbeta libraries were built with three rounds of nested PCR, modified from ARM-PCR. TCRdb independently ran MiXCR on the multiplex PCR reads; one entry per CDR3 protein. The table includes over 110,000 distinct CDR3 sequences, approximately 64% detected once.

The sequenced sample consisted of lung tumor tissue. The chain couples TRBV6-1 to TRBJ2-2, with 7 bases matching TRBD1. This TCR was sampled from a man aged 55 to 70 with small cell lung cancer. The CDR3 DNA reads TGTGCCAGCAGGTCCAGACAGGGAATGACCGGGGAGCTGTTTTTT. Protein: CASRSRQGMTGELFF.